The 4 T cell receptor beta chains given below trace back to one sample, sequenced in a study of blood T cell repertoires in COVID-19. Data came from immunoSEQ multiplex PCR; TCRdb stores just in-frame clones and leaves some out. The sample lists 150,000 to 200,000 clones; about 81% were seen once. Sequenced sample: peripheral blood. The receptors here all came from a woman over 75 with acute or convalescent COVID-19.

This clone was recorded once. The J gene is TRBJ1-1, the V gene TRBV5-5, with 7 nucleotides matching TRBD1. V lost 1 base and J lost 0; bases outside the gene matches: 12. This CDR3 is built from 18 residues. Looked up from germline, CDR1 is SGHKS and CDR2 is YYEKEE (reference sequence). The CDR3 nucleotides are TGTGCCAGCAGCTTGAGGGCCGGGACAGCCAACCTGAACACTGAAGCTTTCTTT. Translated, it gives CASSLRAGTANLNTEAFF. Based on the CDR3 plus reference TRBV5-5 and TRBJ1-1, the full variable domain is DAGVTQSPTHLIKTRGQQVTLRCSPISGHKSVSWYQQVLGQGPQFIFQYYEKEERGRGNFPDRFSARQFPNYSSELNVNALLLGDSALYLCASSLRAGTANLNTEAFFGQGTRLTVV.

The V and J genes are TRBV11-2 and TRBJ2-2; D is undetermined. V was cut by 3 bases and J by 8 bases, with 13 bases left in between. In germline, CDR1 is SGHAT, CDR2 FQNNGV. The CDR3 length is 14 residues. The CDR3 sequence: CASSLGLLMGELFF. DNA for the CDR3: TGTGCCAGCAGCTTGGGCCTTCTCATGGGGGAGCTGTTTTTT.

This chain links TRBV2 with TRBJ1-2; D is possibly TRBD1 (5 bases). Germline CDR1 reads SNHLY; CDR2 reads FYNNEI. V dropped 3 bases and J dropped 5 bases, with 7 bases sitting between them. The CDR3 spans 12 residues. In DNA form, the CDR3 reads TGTGCCAGCAGTGAGGGACTTTATGGCTACACCTTC. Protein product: CASSEGLYGYTF. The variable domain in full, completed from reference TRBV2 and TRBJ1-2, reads EPEVTQTPSHQVTQMGQEVILRCVPISNHLYFYWYRQILGQKVEFLVSFYNNEISEKSEIFDDQFSVERPDGSNFTLKIRSTKLEDSAMYFCASSEGLYGYTFGSGTRLTVV.

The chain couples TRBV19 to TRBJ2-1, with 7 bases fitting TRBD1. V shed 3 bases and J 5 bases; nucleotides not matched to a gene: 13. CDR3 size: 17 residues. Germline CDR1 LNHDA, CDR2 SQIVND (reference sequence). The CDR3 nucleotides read TGTGCCAGTAGTATTGGAATTTTGGGCAGGGGGAACAATGAGCAGTTCTTC. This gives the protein CASSIGILGRGNNEQFF.